Below, one T cell receptor beta chain is given with its context. The source of the sample is a study of cytomegalovirus exposure and HLA in healthy donors. On the study more broadly: The roughly 120 million unique TCR beta sequences, from about 179 million T cells, were found by an earlier analysis.

V lost 7 bases to trimming and J lost 6 bases, with 21 bases between them. CDR3 size: 16 residues. From germline, CDR1 is MDHEN and CDR2 SYDVKM. The study ran its PCR with 60 Vbeta and 13 Jbeta primers. Profiled with immunoSEQ multiplex PCR; TCRdb holds only in-frame clones, not every one. The sample carries 150,000 to 200,000 clones, approximately 80% recorded once. This TCR came from a woman aged 35 to 49 in good health and CMV-seronegative. The chain is built from TRBV28 and TRBJ1-4; D may be TRBD1 (6 bases). The sample taken for sequencing was PBMCs. The CDR3 sequence is CASIPSEGGYDEKLFF. The DNA for the CDR3 is TGTGCCAGCATCCCTTCTGAAGGGGGTTATGATGAAAAACTGTTTTTT.